What follows are 13 T cell receptor beta chains derived from one specimen sequenced in a study of cytomegalovirus exposure and HLA in healthy donors. The protocol was immunoSEQ multiplex PCR, while the TCRdb copy is restricted to in-frame clones and leaves out a portion. The sample yields around 230,000 clones, around 85% seen once. The sequenced material came from PBMCs. These receptor sequences come from a woman younger than 45 in good health and CMV-seropositive.

The genes are TRBV7-9 and TRBJ1-1; D gene ambiguous. This CDR3 contains 17 residues. Trimming took 0 bases from V and 1 from J, leaving 15 bases between them. Germline V gene lookup returns CDR1 SEHNR and CDR2 FQNEAQ (reference sequence). The CDR3 loop is CASSLAPVIAQNTEAFF. The CDR3 nucleotides are TGTGCCAGCAGCTTAGCCCCGGTGATAGCCCAGAACACTGAAGCTTTCTTT.

The chain employs TRBV9 and TRBJ2-3, with 7 positions matching TRBD1. The V gene end was trimmed by 0 bases and the J gene end by 2 bases; junction bases not matched to a gene: 9. The CDR3 has 17 residues. Germline assignment: CDR1 SGDLS and CDR2 YYNGEE. In DNA form, the CDR3 reads TGTGCCAGCAGCGTAGGATTGACAGGGTATATCACAGATACGCAGTATTTT. Translating it yields CASSVGLTGYITDTQYF.

The V call is TRBV10-3, the J call TRBJ2-4, with a weak D call TRBD1 (6 bases). The length of the CDR3 is 13 residues. The V end was cut by 2 bases, the J end by 4 bases, with 6 bases between. Looked up from germline, CDR1 is ENHRY and CDR2 is SYGVKD. The DNA for the CDR3 is TGTGCCATCAGTGAGGGACAGAAAAACATTCAGTACTTC. It codes for CAISEGQKNIQYF.

This chain joins TRBV5-8 and TRBJ1-2, with 9 bases lining up with TRBD1. Germline CDR1 reads SGHTS; CDR2 reads YDEGEE. This CDR3 comprises 13 residues. The V and J ends lost 4 bases and 11 bases, in that order; junction bases with no gene match: 9. CDR3 loop: CASSLRDRELYTF. The CDR3 nucleotides read TGTGCCAGCAGCCTGAGGGACAGGGAGCTTTACACCTTC.

This clone was detected once. This CDR3 is also generated by other DNA sequences in the sample. V and J are TRBV18 and TRBJ1-1; no clear D gene. The CDR3 is 14 residues long. V was cut by 1 base and J by 2 bases, with 8 bases left in between. Germline loops: CDR1 KGHSH, CDR2 LQKENI. CDR3 in amino acids: CASSPLAVNTEAFF. The CDR3 nucleotides are TGTGCCAGCTCACCACTCGCAGTTAACACTGAAGCTTTCTTT.

This clone has only a few counts. V gene TRBV5-4 combines with J gene TRBJ2-4, with TRBD1 identical over 9 bases. V lost 3 bases to trimming and J lost 7 bases; unmatched junction nucleotides: 8. The CDR3 contains 15 residues. CDR1 is SGHNT and CDR2 is YYREEE in the germline V gene (reference sequence). The CDR3 loop reads CASSSGTGNRNIQYF. The DNA for the CDR3 is TGTGCCAGCAGCTCCGGGACAGGGAATAGGAACATTCAGTACTTC. The full variable domain, its missing parts supplied by reference TRBV5-4 and TRBJ2-4, is ETGVTQSPTHLIKTRGQQVTLRCSSQSGHNTVSWYQQALGQGPQFIFQYYREEENGRGNFPPRFSGLQFPNYSSELNVNALELDDSALYLCASSSGTGNRNIQYFGAGTRLSVL.

This chain links TRBV5-4 with TRBJ2-5; possibly TRBD2 for D (6 bases). V gave up 2 bases and J gave up 5 bases, with 19 bases separating them. CDR3 size: 16 residues. CDR1 is SGHNT, CDR2 YYREEE, per germline (reference sequence). The CDR3 loop reads CASSLGFEGGGETQYF. CDR3 nucleotides: TGTGCCAGCAGCTTAGGTTTTGAGGGAGGAGGTGAGACCCAGTACTTC.

The CDR3 reads CASSELSGYTF. The CDR3 DNA reads as TGTGCCAGCAGTGAATTAAGCGGCTACACCTTC. The chain joins TRBV2 to TRBJ1-2; D gene uncertain. Germline V gene sequence: CDR1 SNHLY, CDR2 FYNNEI. The CDR3 sequence is 11 residues long. With 2 bases removed from V and 8 bases from J, the gap between germline ends came to 6 bases.

V and J are TRBV5-6 and TRBJ1-5, with 7 bases lining up with TRBD1. The length of the CDR3 is 14 residues. Germline V gives CDR1 SGHDT, CDR2 YYEEEE. J lost 5 bases, V lost 4 bases, and 6 bases had no gene match. The DNA for the CDR3 is TGTGCCAGCAGCGACAACAGGGGATATCAGCCCCAGCATTTT. It translates to CASSDNRGYQPQHF.

The table lists this clone with a few counts. V usage is TRBV5-4 and J usage is TRBJ1-1; 11 nucleotides line up with TRBD1. Per germline, CDR1 SGHNT and CDR2 YYREEE (reference sequence). With V trimmed by 0 bases and J by 6 bases, 7 bases remained unmatched. The CDR3 has 16 residues. DNA of the CDR3: TGTGCCAGCAGCTTGGTACCGGGACAGGGGGTCTCTGAAGCTTTCTTT. This encodes CASSLVPGQGVSEAFF.

This sequence joins TRBV2 and TRBJ2-6; 11 bases align to TRBD2. V lost 11 bases, J lost 4 bases, and 7 bases stayed unmatched. Germline values: CDR1 SNHLY, CDR2 FYNNEI. The CDR3 runs to 15 residues. DNA for the CDR3: TGTGCCGGAAGGACTAGCGGGTACGGGGCCAACGTCCTGACTTTC. It yields the protein CAGRTSGYGANVLTF. Based on the CDR3 plus reference TRBV2 and TRBJ2-6, the full variable domain is EPEVTQTPSHQVTQMGQEVILRCVPISNHLYFYWYRQILGQKVEFLVSFYNNEISEKSEIFDDQFSVERPDGSNFTLKIRSTKLEDSAMYFCAGRTSGYGANVLTFGAGSRLTVL.

This rearrangement joins TRBV5-4 to TRBJ1-3, with D perhaps TRBD1 (5 bases). CDR3 length equals 16 residues. Germline CDR1 and CDR2: SGHNT and YYREEE (reference sequence). Trimming removed 0 bases at V and 2 bases at J, with 12 bases between. In DNA form, the CDR3 reads TGTGCCAGCAGCTTGGGGGGGGGAGACACTGGAAACACCATATATTTT. Translating gives CASSLGGGDTGNTIYF.

This chain uses TRBV11-3 with TRBJ2-7; 10 nucleotides agree with TRBD2. Germline lookup yields CDR1 SGHNT and CDR2 YENEEA. V trimming: 2 bases; J trimming: 6 bases; junction bases outside the gene matches: 1. The length of the CDR3 is 13 residues. The CDR3 sequence: CASSLTSGIEQYF. CDR3 in DNA: TGTGCCAGCAGCTTAACTAGCGGGATCGAGCAGTACTTC. Drawing the rest from reference TRBV11-3 and TRBJ2-7, the complete variable domain is EAGVVQSPRYKIIEKKQPVAFWCNPISGHNTLYWYLQNLGQGPELLIRYENEEAVDDSQLPKDRFSAERLKGVDSTLKIQPAELGDSAVYLCASSLTSGIEQYFGPGTRLTVT.